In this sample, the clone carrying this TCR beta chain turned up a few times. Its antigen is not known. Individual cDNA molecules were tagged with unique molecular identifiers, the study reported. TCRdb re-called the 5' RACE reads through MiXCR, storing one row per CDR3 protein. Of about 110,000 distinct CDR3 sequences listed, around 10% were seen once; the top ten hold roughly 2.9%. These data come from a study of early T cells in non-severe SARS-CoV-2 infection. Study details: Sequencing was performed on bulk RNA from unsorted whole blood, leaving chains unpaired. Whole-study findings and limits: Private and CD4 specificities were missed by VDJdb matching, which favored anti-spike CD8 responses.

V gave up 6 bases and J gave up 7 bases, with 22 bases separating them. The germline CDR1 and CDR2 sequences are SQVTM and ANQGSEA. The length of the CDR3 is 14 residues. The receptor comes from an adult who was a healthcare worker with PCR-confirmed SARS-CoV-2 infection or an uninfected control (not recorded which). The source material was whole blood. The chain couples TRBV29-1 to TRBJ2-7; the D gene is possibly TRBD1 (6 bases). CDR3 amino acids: CSVNPGTPLGEQYF. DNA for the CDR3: TGCAGCGTCAATCCCGGGACACCCTTGGGGGAGCAGTACTTC.